This T cell receptor beta chain was sequenced during a study of T cell changes during pregnancy in multiple sclerosis. The germline CDR1 and CDR2 sequences are SGHTA and FQGNSA. The V end lost 2 bases, the J end lost 0 bases, and 9 bases lay between the germline ends. This CDR3 is built from 15 residues. Assay: immunoSEQ multiplex PCR; the TCRdb copy retains only in-frame clones and omits some. The table includes fewer than 25,000 clones, roughly 89% detected once. The chain combines TRBV7-2 with TRBJ2-3, with D possibly matching TRBD2 (6 bases). This TCR was recovered from a female donor with multiple sclerosis, enrolled in a pregnancy study. This specimen consisted of CD8+ T cells from peripheral blood mononuclear cells, obtained in the first trimester of pregnancy. CDR3 nucleotide sequence: TGTGCCAGCAGCTTAACGGCGGGAAGCACAGATACGCAGTATTTT. Translating gives CASSLTAGSTDTQYF.